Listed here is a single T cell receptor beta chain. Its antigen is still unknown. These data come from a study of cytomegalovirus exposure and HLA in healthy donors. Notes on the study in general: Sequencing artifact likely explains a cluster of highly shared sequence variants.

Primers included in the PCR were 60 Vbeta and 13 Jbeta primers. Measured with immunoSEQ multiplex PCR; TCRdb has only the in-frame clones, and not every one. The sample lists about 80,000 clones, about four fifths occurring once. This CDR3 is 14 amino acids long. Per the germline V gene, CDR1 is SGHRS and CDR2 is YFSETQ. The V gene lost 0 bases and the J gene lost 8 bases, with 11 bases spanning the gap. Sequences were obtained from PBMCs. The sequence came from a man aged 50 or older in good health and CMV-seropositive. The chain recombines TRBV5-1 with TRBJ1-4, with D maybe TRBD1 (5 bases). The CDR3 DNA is TGCGCCAGCAGCTTGGACGGGGGAATGGAAAAACTGTTTTTT. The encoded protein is CASSLDGGMEKLFF.